A selection of T cell receptor beta chains follows, all from one sample in a study of shared T cell receptors in the human thymus. Profiled with immunoSEQ multiplex PCR; TCRdb holds only in-frame clones, not every one. The table shows hundreds of thousands of clones, with about 90% occurring only once. A further study also used this sample, focusing on human thymus T cells.

The sequencing sample was made of thymocytes. These receptors all come from a boy younger than two with a congenital heart defect. The CDR3 runs from the conserved cysteine through the conserved F or W. Each record gives: D gene, clone size, V gene, J gene, CDR3 protein, CDR3 DNA. A D gene is named only where the DNA matches it firmly. Expanded clones are given a class, and other clones once, few, many or no size at all.

D: TRBD1; size: few; V: TRBV2; J: TRBJ1-4; CDR3: CASTRQGGLPNEKLFF; DNA: TGTGCCAGCACCCGACAGGGCGGCCTACCTAATGAAAAACTGTTTTTT
D: .; size: .; V: TRBV21-1; J: TRBJ1-5; CDR3: CASNHTGFAPNQPQHF; DNA: TGTGCCAGCAACCATACAGGGTTCGCCCCTAATCAGCCCCAGCATTTT
D: TRBD2; size: once; V: TRBV5-1; J: TRBJ2-3; CDR3: CASGPLSAREVVTDTQYF; DNA: TGCGCCAGCGGACCTCTGAGCGCCCGGGAGGTGGTCACAGATACGCAGTATTTT
D: TRBD2; size: .; V: TRBV2; J: TRBJ2-7; CDR3: CASNPGTSPYEQYF; DNA: TGTGCCAGCAACCCCGGGACTAGTCCCTACGAGCAGTACTTC
D: .; size: .; V: TRBV5-1; J: TRBJ1-3; CDR3: CASSKTVDNTIYF; DNA: TGCGCCAGCAGCAAGACAGTAGACAACACCATATATTTT
D: TRBD1; size: .; V: TRBV9; J: TRBJ1-6; CDR3: CASSPTTGPRLPLHF; DNA: TGTGCCAGCAGCCCAACGACAGGGCCGCGTTTACCCCTCCACTTT
D: .; size: once; V: TRBV27; J: TRBJ2-1; CDR3: CASSPMVGGPGDEQFF; DNA: TGTGCCAGCAGTCCCATGGTGGGGGGGCCCGGGGATGAGCAGTTCTTC
D: TRBD1; size: .; V: TRBV4-3; J: TRBJ2-4; CDR3: CASSQATQGLPKAKNIQYF; DNA: TGCGCCAGCAGCCAAGCAACACAGGGGCTGCCTAAAGCCAAAAACATTCAGTACTTC
D: TRBD2; size: once; V: TRBV15; J: TRBJ2-3; CDR3: CATSGGVGFSGRVSTQYF; DNA: TGTGCCACCAGCGGGGGGGTGGGTTTTAGCGGGAGGGTAAGTACGCAGTATTTT
D: .; size: .; V: TRBV27; J: TRBJ2-2; CDR3: CASLRGDGGELFF; DNA: TGTGCCAGCCTTAGAGGAGACGGCGGGGAGCTGTTTTTT
D: .; size: .; V: TRBV4-3; J: TRBJ1-2; CDR3: CASSQVDRDYGYTF; DNA: TGCGCCAGCAGCCAAGTAGACAGAGACTATGGCTACACCTTC
D: TRBD2; size: .; V: TRBV11-2; J: TRBJ2-5; CDR3: CASSQGLAVETQYF; DNA: TGTGCCAGCAGCCAGGGACTAGCGGTGGAGACCCAGTACTTC
D: TRBD2; size: .; V: TRBV28; J: TRBJ2-6; CDR3: CASKRGGDGANVLTF; DNA: TGTGCCAGCAAGCGGGGCGGGGATGGGGCCAACGTCCTGACTTTC